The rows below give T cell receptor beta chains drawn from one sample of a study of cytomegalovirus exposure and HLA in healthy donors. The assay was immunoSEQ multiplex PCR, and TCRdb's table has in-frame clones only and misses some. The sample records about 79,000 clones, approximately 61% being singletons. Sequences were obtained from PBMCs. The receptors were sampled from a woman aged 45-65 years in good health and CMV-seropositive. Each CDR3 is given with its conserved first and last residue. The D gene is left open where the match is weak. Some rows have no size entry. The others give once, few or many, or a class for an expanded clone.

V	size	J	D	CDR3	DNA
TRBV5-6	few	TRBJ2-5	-	CASTRGLGSRETQYF	TGTGCCAGCACCAGAGGGTTGGGCAGCCGAGAGACCCAGTACTTC
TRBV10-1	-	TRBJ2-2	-	CASSVRVNGELFF	TGCGCCAGCAGTGTCAGGGTGAACGGGGAGCTGTTTTTT
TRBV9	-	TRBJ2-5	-	CASSVELGRDQYF	TGTGCCAGCAGCGTAGAGTTGGGCCGGGACCAGTACTTC
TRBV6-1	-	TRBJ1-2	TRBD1	CASSPRDRTSGYTF	TGTGCCAGCAGTCCCAGGGACAGAACATCGGGCTACACCTTC
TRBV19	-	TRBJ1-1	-	CASSQDAGNTEAFF	TGTGCCAGTAGCCAGGACGCGGGAAACACTGAAGCTTTCTTT
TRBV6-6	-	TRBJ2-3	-	CASSSGISQYF	TGTGCCAGCAGTTCAGGGATATCGCAGTATTTT
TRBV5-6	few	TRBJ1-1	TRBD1	CASSLGVTGTTEAFF	TGTGCCAGCAGCTTGGGGGTGACAGGGACCACTGAAGCTTTCTTT
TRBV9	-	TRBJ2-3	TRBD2	CASSSEVGGGTDTQYF	TGTGCCAGCAGCTCAGAGGTGGGCGGGGGGACAGATACGCAGTATTTT
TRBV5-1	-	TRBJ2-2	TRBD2	CASSPGREGRGTGELFF	TGCGCCAGCAGCCCTGGGAGGGAGGGCCGGGGCACCGGGGAGCTGTTTTTT
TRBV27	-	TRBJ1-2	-	CASSPSTGDSPYGYTF	TGTGCCAGCAGTCCCTCGACAGGAGACTCCCCCTATGGCTACACCTTC
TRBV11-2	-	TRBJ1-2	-	CASSPIKGAHYGYTF	TGTGCCAGCAGCCCAATAAAAGGGGCTCACTATGGCTACACCTTC
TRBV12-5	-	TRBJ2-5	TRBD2	CASGWGRGEETQYF	TGTGCTAGTGGGTGGGGGAGGGGCGAGGAGACCCAGTACTTC
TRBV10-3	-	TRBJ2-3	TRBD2	CAISDFTGGTDTQYF	TGTGCCATCAGTGACTTTACGGGGGGAACAGATACGCAGTATTTT
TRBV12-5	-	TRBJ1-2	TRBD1	CASGLVLGTGCGYTF	TGTGCTAGTGGTTTGGTACTCGGGACAGGGTGTGGCTACACCTTC
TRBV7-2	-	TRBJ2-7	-	CASSTYGGPAYEQYF	TGTGCCAGCAGCACATACGGGGGACCAGCCTACGAGCAGTACTTC
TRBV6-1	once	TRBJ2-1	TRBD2	CASSELTSGSHNEQFF	TGTGCCAGCAGTGAACTAACTAGCGGGTCCCACAATGAGCAGTTCTTC
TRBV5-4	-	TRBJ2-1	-	CALGEDGGNEQFF	TGTGCCCTCGGGGAGGACGGCGGGAATGAGCAGTTCTTC
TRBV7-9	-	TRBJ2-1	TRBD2	CASSPRTSGGAVEQFF	TGTGCCAGCAGCCCAAGGACTAGCGGGGGGGCGGTTGAGCAGTTCTTC
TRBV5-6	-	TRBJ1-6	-	CATQIGNENSPLHF	TGTGCCACCCAAATCGGGAACGAGAATTCACCCCTCCACTTT
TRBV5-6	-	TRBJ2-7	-	CASSPSGNEQYF	TGTGCCAGCAGCCCTTCCGGGAACGAGCAGTACTTC
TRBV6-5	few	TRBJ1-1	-	CASSYNRADTEAFF	TGTGCCAGCAGTTACAACAGGGCGGACACTGAAGCTTTCTTT
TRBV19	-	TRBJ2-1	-	CASSLGGYNEQFF	TGTGCCAGCTCACTAGGTGGGTACAATGAGCAGTTCTTC
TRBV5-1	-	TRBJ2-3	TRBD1	CASSSDRGLTDTQYF	TGCGCCAGCAGCTCGGACAGGGGGCTGACAGATACGCAGTATTTT
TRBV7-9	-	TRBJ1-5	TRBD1	CASSGTGDQPQHF	TGTGCCAGCTCCGGGACAGGGGATCAGCCCCAGCATTTT
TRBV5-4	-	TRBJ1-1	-	CASGPRTQSSPEAFF	TGTGCCAGCGGTCCGCGAACTCAAAGTTCACCTGAAGCTTTCTTT
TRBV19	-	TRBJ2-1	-	CASSKSSYNEQFF	TGTGCCAGTAGTAAGAGCTCCTACAATGAGCAGTTCTTC
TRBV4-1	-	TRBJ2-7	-	CASSQDTIYEQYF	TGCGCCAGCAGCCAAGACACAATATACGAGCAGTACTTC
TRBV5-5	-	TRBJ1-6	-	CASSQSGTYNSPLHF	TGTGCCAGCAGCCAATCAGGGACCTATAATTCACCCCTCCACTTT
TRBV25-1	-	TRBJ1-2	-	CASSESAGNYGYTF	TGTGCCAGCAGTGAATCAGCGGGTAACTATGGCTACACCTTC
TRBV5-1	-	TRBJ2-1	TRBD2	CASGLAGVNEQFF	TGCGCCAGCGGACTAGCGGGGGTGAATGAGCAGTTCTTC
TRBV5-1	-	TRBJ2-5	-	CASSSPRQGIQETQYF	TGCGCCAGCAGCTCCCCGAGGCAGGGGATTCAAGAGACCCAGTACTTC
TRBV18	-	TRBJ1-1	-	CASSPLQERNTEAFF	TGTGCCAGCTCCCCCCTACAGGAGAGGAACACTGAAGCTTTCTTT
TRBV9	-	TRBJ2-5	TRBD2	CASSVMAGGKETQYF	TGTGCCAGCAGCGTTATGGCGGGGGGGAAAGAGACCCAGTACTTC
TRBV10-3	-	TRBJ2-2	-	CAISGGREFTGELFF	TGTGCCATCAGTGGAGGCAGGGAATTCACCGGGGAGCTGTTTTTT
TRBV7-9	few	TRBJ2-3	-	CASRQSRIGTDTQYF	TGTGCCAGCCGACAGTCCCGTATAGGCACAGATACGCAGTATTTT
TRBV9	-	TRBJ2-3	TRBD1	CASSVRDSGTDTQYF	TGTGCCAGCAGCGTCCGGGACAGTGGGACAGATACGCAGTATTTT
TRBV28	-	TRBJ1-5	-	CASSRRQANQPQHF	TGTGCCAGCAGTCGCCGACAGGCCAATCAGCCCCAGCATTTT
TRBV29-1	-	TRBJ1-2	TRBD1	CSVEDPGQGRYGYTF	TGCAGCGTTGAAGATCCGGGACAGGGGAGATATGGCTACACCTTC
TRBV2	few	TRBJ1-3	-	CASIQGIGNTIYF	TGTGCCAGCATTCAGGGTATTGGAAACACCATATATTTT
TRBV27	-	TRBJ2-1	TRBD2	CASNPAGGVADDEQFF	TGTGCCAGCAACCCTGCGGGGGGGGTAGCCGATGATGAGCAGTTCTTC
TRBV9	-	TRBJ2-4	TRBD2	CASSVWTSGGIQYF	TGTGCCAGCAGCGTCTGGACTAGCGGTGGCATTCAGTACTTC
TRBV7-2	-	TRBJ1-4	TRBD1	CASSFDRGEKLFF	TGTGCCAGCAGCTTTGACAGGGGCGAAAAACTGTTTTTT
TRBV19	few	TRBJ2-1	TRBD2	CASSIAGLAGEQFF	TGTGCCAGTAGTATAGCGGGACTAGCGGGGGAGCAGTTCTTC
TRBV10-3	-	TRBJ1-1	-	CAISGGGGARNTEAFF	TGTGCCATCAGTGGAGGGGGGGGCGCAAGGAACACTGAAGCTTTCTTT
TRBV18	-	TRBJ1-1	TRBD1	CASSLRTGESDTEAFF	TGTGCCAGCTCTCTACGGACAGGGGAGTCGGACACTGAAGCTTTCTTT
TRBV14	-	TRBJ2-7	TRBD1	CASRPGGSPYEQYF	TGTGCCAGCAGGCCAGGGGGTTCCCCCTACGAGCAGTACTTC
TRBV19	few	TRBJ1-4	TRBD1	CASSPDRGWKLFF	TGTGCCAGTAGTCCCGACAGGGGATGGAAACTGTTTTTT
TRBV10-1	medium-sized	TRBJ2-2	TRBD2	CASSGTSGMNTGELFF	TGCGCCAGCAGTGGGACTAGCGGAATGAACACCGGGGAGCTGTTTTTT
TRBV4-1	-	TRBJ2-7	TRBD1	CASSQAVRGLEQYF	TGCGCCAGCAGCCAAGCTGTAAGGGGGCTTGAGCAGTACTTC
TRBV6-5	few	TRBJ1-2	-	CASSYKGDLGYTF	TGTGCCAGCAGTTACAAAGGGGATCTCGGCTACACCTTC
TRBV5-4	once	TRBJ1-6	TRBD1	CASSPAGTGRDSPLHF	TGTGCCAGCAGCCCCGCGGGGACAGGGAGGGATTCACCCCTCCACTTT
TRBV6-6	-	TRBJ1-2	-	CASSQSGGYTF	TGTGCCAGCAGCCAGTCGGGAGGCTACACCTTC
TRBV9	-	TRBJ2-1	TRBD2	CASSLTGGGHNEQFF	TGTGCCAGCAGCCTAACGGGGGGGGGACACAATGAGCAGTTCTTC
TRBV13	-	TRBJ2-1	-	CASSYTGSQSSYNEQFF	TGTGCCAGCAGCTATACAGGTTCTCAAAGCTCCTACAATGAGCAGTTCTTC
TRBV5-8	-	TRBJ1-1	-	CASSLWPGRGNTEAFF	TGTGCCAGCAGCTTGTGGCCAGGGCGAGGAAACACTGAAGCTTTCTTT
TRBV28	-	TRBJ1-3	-	CASKTPRPTGGNTIYF	TGTGCCAGCAAAACCCCCCGACCGACGGGTGGAAACACCATATATTTT